The present entry profiles one TCR beta chain with its context. Individuals selected for sequencing had exhibited CD8+CD57+ cell expansion on flow cytometry. The V and J ends lost 2 bases and 0 bases, in that order; junction bases with no gene match: 6. The CDR3 spans 17 residues. This specimen belongs to a study of CD8+CD57+ T cells in acquired aplastic anemia. CDR3 and TCR beta VDJ profiling relied on a genomic DNA template. In TCRdb, the reads were re-called with MiXCR into one record per CDR3 protein. The sample includes 250,000 to 300,000 distinct CDR3 sequences, 45% to 65% of them seen just once.

Sequencing was carried out using sorted CD4+, CD8+, or CD8+CD57+ T cells (not recorded which) from PBMCs. The gene calls are TRBV6-7 and TRBJ1-4, with 7 bases matching TRBD1. TRBV6-7 is an open reading frame whose function is uncertain. The TCR originated in a human donor with aplastic anemia. Written as DNA, the CDR3 is TGTGCCAGCAGTTACCCCACAGGGGTGGCAACTAATGAAAAACTGTTTTTT. Translation gives CASSYPTGVATNEKLFF.